This record concerns one TCR beta chain sequence. The antigen is undetermined. PCR primers comprised 60 Vbeta and 13 Jbeta primers. Data came from immunoSEQ multiplex PCR; TCRdb stores just in-frame clones and leaves some out. Found here are over 200,000 clones, roughly 91% of them singletons; the top ten hold roughly 0.99%. The data stem from a study of cytomegalovirus exposure and HLA in healthy donors. On the study more broadly: There were some 410 genotyped donors. Of these, 81% fell in the genetic ancestry cluster associated with self-reported Caucasian donors. Study-wide results and limits: TRBV6-2, TRBV6-3 and some other V segments were unresolvable in 87-base-pair reads. A later analysis linked fewer than 20,000 TCR beta sequences to HLA alleles at 0.05 false discovery rate.

Germline V gene sequence: CDR1 MNHEY, CDR2 SMNVEV (reference sequence). The CDR3 sequence is 15 residues long. V dropped 5 bases and J dropped 0 bases, with 10 bases sitting between them. The sequencing sample was made of PBMCs. This TCR came from a young woman in good health and CMV-seronegative. The V and J genes are TRBV27 and TRBJ2-2, with D possibly TRBD2 on 5 matching bases. CDR3 amino acids: CASSIVGTNTGELFF. The CDR3 DNA follows: TGTGCCAGCAGTATAGTCGGGACGAACACCGGGGAGCTGTTTTTT.